This is a list of T cell receptor beta chains from one sample in a study of identical twins. TCRdb independently ran MiXCR on the 5' RACE reads; one entry per CDR3 protein. The data contain fewer than 500,000 distinct CDR3 sequences, 20% to 25% of them singletons. The sample was also reused in another study, on T cells expressing NK-cell markers.

The sequenced sample was CD4+ T cells sorted from blood. Source of these receptors: a woman younger than 35 in good health. CDR3s include the opening cysteine and the closing phenylalanine or tryptophan. The D gene is left open where the match is weak. Rows give clone size only sometimes, using once, few, many, or a class for an expanded clone.

v_gene	d_gene	abundance	j_gene	CDR3nt	CDR3aa
TRBV5-5	TRBD1	NA	TRBJ2-2	TGTGCCAGCAGCTTGTTAACAGGGGCCACCGGGGAGCTGTTTTTT	CASSLLTGATGELFF
TRBV9	TRBD1	NA	TRBJ2-7	TGTGCCAGCAGCGCGTCCGGGACAGGGTACGAGCAGTACTTC	CASSASGTGYEQYF
TRBV9	NA	NA	TRBJ1-4	TGTGCCAGCAGCGTACAAACAGCCACTAATGAAAAACTGTTTTTT	CASSVQTATNEKLFF
TRBV9	NA	many	TRBJ2-5	TGTGCCAGCAGCGTAGGGGCTCAAGAGACCCAGTACTTC	CASSVGAQETQYF
TRBV5-1	NA	few	TRBJ2-7	TGCGCCAGCAGCTTGGAGGTGGGAGTGCTCTACGAGCAGTACTTC	CASSLEVGVLYEQYF
TRBV7-2	NA	few	TRBJ2-7	TGTGCCAGCAGCTTCGGTCCGGGTATCTACGAGCAGTACTTC	CASSFGPGIYEQYF
TRBV7-2	TRBD2	NA	TRBJ2-7	TGTGCCAGCAGCTTATTTCGACTAGCGGGAGACTACGAGCAGTACTTC	CASSLFRLAGDYEQYF
TRBV4-3	TRBD1	NA	TRBJ1-4	TGCGCCAGCAGCCAAGGGCCTAAGGGACAGGGTGATGAAAAACTGTTTTTT	CASSQGPKGQGDEKLFF
TRBV11-2	NA	NA	TRBJ2-6	TGTGCCAGCAGTCAGGGGTTCGGGGGGGCCAACGTCCTGACTTTC	CASSQGFGGANVLTF
TRBV2	NA	NA	TRBJ1-6	TGTGCCAGCGAGCTTAATTCACCCCTCCACTTT	CASELNSPLHF
TRBV4-3	TRBD1	NA	TRBJ2-7	TGCGCCAGCAGCCAAGGACAGGGGTGGGAGCAGTACTTC	CASSQGQGWEQYF
TRBV27	TRBD2	few	TRBJ2-3	TGTGCCAGCAGGCGCGCTAGCGGGGGGGCCGGGGATACGCAGTATTTT	CASRRASGGAGDTQYF
TRBV20-1	TRBD2	NA	TRBJ2-3	TGCAGTGCTATGCGACTAGCGGGGAGCACAGATACGCAGTATTTT	CSAMRLAGSTDTQYF
TRBV5-1	TRBD1	many	TRBJ2-1	TGCGCCAGCAGCCAACAGGGGGCCTCCTACAATGAGCAGTTCTTC	CASSQQGASYNEQFF
TRBV6-5	NA	few	TRBJ2-7	TGTGCCAGCAGTTTGATGACCGGCTCCTACGAGCAGTACTTC	CASSLMTGSYEQYF